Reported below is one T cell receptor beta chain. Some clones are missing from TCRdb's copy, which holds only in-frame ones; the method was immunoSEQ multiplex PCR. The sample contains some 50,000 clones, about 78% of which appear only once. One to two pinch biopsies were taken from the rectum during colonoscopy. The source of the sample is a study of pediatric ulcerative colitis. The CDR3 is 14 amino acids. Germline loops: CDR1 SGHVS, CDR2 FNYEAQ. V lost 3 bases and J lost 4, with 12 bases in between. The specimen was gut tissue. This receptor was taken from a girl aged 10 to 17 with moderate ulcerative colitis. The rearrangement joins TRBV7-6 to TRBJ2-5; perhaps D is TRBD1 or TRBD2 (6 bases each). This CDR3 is CASSFHGGRETQYF. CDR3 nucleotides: TGTGCCAGCAGCTTTCATGGGGGGCGAGAGACCCAGTACTTC.